This T cell receptor beta chain was sequenced in a study of CD8+CD57+ T cells in acquired aplastic anemia. Germline CDR1 and CDR2: SGHAT and FQNNGV. The V and J ends lost 2 bases and 1 base respectively, with 11 bases between them. The CDR3 extends over 15 amino acids. Genomic DNA was employed as the template in profiling TCR beta VDJ and CDR3. Each CDR3 protein gets one entry after TCRdb re-called the reads with MiXCR. This sample carries approximately 180,000 distinct CDR3 sequences, about 60% of them seen once, and the ten largest clones take more than 40%. A remark on this clonotype: The antigen remains undetermined.

Sequencing was done on patients that had shown CD8+CD57+ cell expansion by flow cytometry. Each patient had severe acquired aplastic anemia. At the time of blood sampling, patients had not yet received any therapy. General study points: The study identified roughly 29 CD8+ CDR3 sequences shared by patients and controls. Statistical testing detected no significant gap in CD8+ Simpson's diversity between patients and controls.

Sequencing was performed on sorted CD4+, CD8+, or CD8+CD57+ T cells (not recorded which) from PBMCs. V and J are TRBV11-2 and TRBJ2-5; D unresolved. The sequence was obtained from a human donor with aplastic anemia. The DNA of the CDR3 is TGTGCCAGCAGCTTATTTAGCAGAGTCCAAGAGACCCAGTACTTC. The encoded protein is CASSLFSRVQETQYF.